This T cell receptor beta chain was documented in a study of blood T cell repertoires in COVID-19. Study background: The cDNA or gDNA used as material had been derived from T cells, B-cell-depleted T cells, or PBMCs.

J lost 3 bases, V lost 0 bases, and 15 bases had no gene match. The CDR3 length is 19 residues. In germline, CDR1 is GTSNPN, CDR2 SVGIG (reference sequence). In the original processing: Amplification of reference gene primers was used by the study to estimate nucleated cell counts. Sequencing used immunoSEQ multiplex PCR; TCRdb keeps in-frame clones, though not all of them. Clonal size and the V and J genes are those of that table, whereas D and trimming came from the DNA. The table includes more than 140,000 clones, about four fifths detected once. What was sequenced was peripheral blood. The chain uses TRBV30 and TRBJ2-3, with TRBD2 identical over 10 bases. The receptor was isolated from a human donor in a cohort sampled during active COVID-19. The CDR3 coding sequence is TGTGCCTGGAGTGTACAAACCCCCCGGCTAGCGGGAGAAACAGATACGCAGTATTTT. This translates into CAWSVQTPRLAGETDTQYF.